This section outlines one TCR beta chain sequence together with its context. Repertoires were generated with immunoSEQ multiplex PCR, while TCRdb's copy carries only in-frame clones and drops some. The table shows under 95,000 clones, with approximately 92% occurring only once. The data are from a study of T cell changes during pregnancy in multiple sclerosis. Germline loops: CDR1 GTSNPN, CDR2 SVGIG (reference sequence). This CDR3 contains 16 residues. V was clipped by 2 bases and J by 4 bases, with 18 bases between them. The J gene is TRBJ1-3, the V gene TRBV30; possible D gene TRBD1, 5 bases. Sequenced here: peripheral blood, sampled after pregnancy. This TCR was sampled from a female donor with multiple sclerosis, enrolled in a pregnancy study. CDR3 residues: CAWSPKRQFLGNTIYF. The CDR3, as DNA: TGTGCCTGGAGTCCTAAAAGACAGTTTTTGGGAAACACCATATATTTT.